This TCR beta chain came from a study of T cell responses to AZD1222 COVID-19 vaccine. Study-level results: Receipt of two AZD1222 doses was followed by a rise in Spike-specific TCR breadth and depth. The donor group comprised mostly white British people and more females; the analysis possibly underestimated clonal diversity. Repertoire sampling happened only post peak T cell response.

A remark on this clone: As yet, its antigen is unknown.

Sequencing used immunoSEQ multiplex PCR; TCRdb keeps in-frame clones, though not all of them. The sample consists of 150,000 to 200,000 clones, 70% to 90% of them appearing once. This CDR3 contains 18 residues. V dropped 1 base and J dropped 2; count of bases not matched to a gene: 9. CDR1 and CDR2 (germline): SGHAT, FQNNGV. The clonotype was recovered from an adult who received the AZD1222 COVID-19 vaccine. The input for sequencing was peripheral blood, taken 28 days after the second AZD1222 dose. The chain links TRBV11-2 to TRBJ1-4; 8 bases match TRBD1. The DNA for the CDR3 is TGTGCCAGCAGCTTAGGTCGCAGGGGGCTAGACACTAATGAAAAACTGTTTTTT. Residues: CASSLGRRGLDTNEKLFF.